This T cell receptor beta chain originates from a study of blood T cell repertoires in COVID-19. Only in-frame clones appear in the TCRdb table, and some are missing; sequencing was by immunoSEQ multiplex PCR. This table has 100,000 or so clones, 85% appearing once. Trimming shortened V by 6 bases and J by 1 base, and 9 bases separated the two germline ends. Germline V CDR1 and CDR2: MNHEY, SVGAGI. The CDR3 loop spans 13 amino acids. This clonotype was obtained from a human donor in a cohort sampled during active COVID-19. Specimen: peripheral blood. This chain links TRBV6-5 with TRBJ1-1; the D gene is possibly TRBD1 (6 bases). CDR3 sequence reads: CASRAQGNTEAFF. DNA for the CDR3: TGTGCCAGCAGGGCACAGGGGAACACTGAAGCTTTCTTT.